The next 2 T cell receptor beta chains were all read from a single sample in a study of Graves' ophthalmopathy and Graves' hyperthyroidism. Amplification from RNA transcripts yielded the TCR beta CDR3 regions. HTBI primers primed a first-round RT-PCR, and a second-round multiplex PCR followed. MiXCR was run by TCRdb on the multiplex PCR reads, yielding one entry per CDR3 protein. Of hundreds of thousands of distinct CDR3 sequences in the sample, roughly 40% were seen once. The sequenced sample was peripheral blood. Receptor source: an adult man with Graves' ophthalmopathy.

Ten or more counts support this clonotype. The chain uses TRBV2 and TRBJ1-2; D is unresolved. CDR1 is SNHLY, CDR2 FYNNEI, per germline. Trimming pared 6 bases from V and 4 bases from J, leaving 9 bases between. The CDR3 is 12 amino acids. CDR3 residues: CASSPLGYGYTF. The CDR3, as DNA: TGTGCCAGCAGCCCCCTGGGCTATGGCTACACCTTC. The variable domain in full, completed from reference TRBV2 and TRBJ1-2, reads EPEVTQTPSHQVTQMGQEVILRCVPISNHLYFYWYRQILGQKVEFLVSFYNNEISEKSEIFDDQFSVERPDGSNFTLKIRSTKLEDSAMYFCASSPLGYGYTFGSGTRLTVV.

The chain combines TRBV24-1 with TRBJ2-7, with 7 positions matching TRBD1. Germline V gives CDR1 KGHDR, CDR2 SFDVKD. This CDR3 has 15 residues. J was trimmed by 4 bases and V by 4 bases; bases with no gene match: 9. CDR3 region: CATSESGTVEYEQYF. The CDR3 nucleotides are TGTGCCACCAGTGAATCCGGGACAGTCGAATACGAGCAGTACTTC.